This T cell receptor beta chain was captured by sequencing in a study of blood T cell repertoires in COVID-19. This CDR3 region has 13 residues. The trim removed 8 bases at V and 7 bases at J, leaving 8 bases unmatched. Germline V gene sequence: CDR1 MNHEY, CDR2 SMNVEV (reference sequence). Libraries were prepared by immunoSEQ multiplex PCR; TCRdb keeps only in-frame clonotypes and omits some of them. There are over 100,000 clones in the sample; more than 75% occur only once, and approximately 10% lies in the top ten. The sequence was obtained from a woman aged 70-85 years with COVID-19, enrolled during active disease. Input material: peripheral blood. The V and J genes are TRBV27 and TRBJ1-2; 9 bases fit TRBD1. CDR3 protein: CASGGDRVGGYTF. Here the CDR3 DNA reads TGTGCCAGCGGGGGGGACAGGGTGGGTGGCTACACCTTC.